This T cell receptor (beta chain) was retrieved from a study of T cells expressing NK-cell markers. At the level of the study: Sequencing of TCR beta repertoires drew on sorted CD3+CD56+NKG2C+, CD3+CD56+NKG2C- and CD3+CD56-NKG2C+ T cells. The authors sequenced eight donors, of whom seven were HCMV-seropositive and one was seronegative. Findings and caveats of the study: One observes that, in a few donors, these clonotypes were also the leading ones within the CD3+CD56-NKG2C+ fraction.

Making the TCR beta cDNA relied on 5'RACE template switching with UMIs. TCRdb reprocessed the 5' RACE reads, keeping one entry per CDR3 protein, no DNA. Its clone listing holds fewer than 200,000 distinct CDR3 sequences. As to this clonotype: Its antigen is undetermined.

CDR3 length: 14 residues. Germline CDR1 is SGHRS and CDR2 is YFSETQ. The sequencing input was blood T cells: a sorted CD56 or NKG2C T cell subset, CD4+ or CD8+ T cells, or bulk PBMC T cells (not recorded which). The chain carries TRBV5-1 and TRBJ2-7. The source is a woman between 18 and 70 years old in good health. The CDR3 here is CASSWASGIDEQYF.